Presented here are 27 T cell receptor beta chains from one specimen sequenced in a study of sequential checkpoint blockade in melanoma. Treatment denoted: randomized to nivolumab then ipilimumab (arm A) or the reverse (arm B). The assay was immunoSEQ multiplex PCR, and TCRdb's table has in-frame clones only and misses some. The top ten clones hold 17% of a sample with about 28,000 clones, 83% of them seen once. The material was CD8+ T cells sorted from blood (inferred from file names), obtained from a patient given nivolumab and ipilimumab in sequence. Receptors were obtained from a human donor with melanoma.

The chain uses TRBV5-5 and TRBJ1-1; TRBD1 might be the D (6 bases). Between the trimmed V and J ends, which lost 0 bases and 5 bases, there was a span of 11 bases. The germline V gene encodes CDR1 SGHKS and CDR2 YYEKEE (reference sequence). CDR3 length: 14 amino acids. CDR3 bases: TGTGCCAGCAGCTTGGTGGCAGGGGTTACTGAAGCTTTCTTT. Translated: CASSLVAGVTEAFF.

This chain links TRBV6-5 with TRBJ1-1, with D unresolved. CDR1 is MNHEY, CDR2 SVGAGI, per germline. The V gene lost 3 bases and the J gene lost 6 bases, with 5 bases spanning the gap. The CDR3 spans 11 residues. DNA for the CDR3: TGTGCCAGCAGTTATTCGGCTGAAGCTTTCTTT. This sequence encodes CASSYSAEAFF.

This clone was observed a few times. This chain uses TRBV9 with TRBJ2-1, with 10 bases aligning to TRBD2. The ends lost 0 bases at V and 8 bases at J; junction bases unmatched: 8. This CDR3 is 16 amino acids long. CDR1 is SGDLS, CDR2 YYNGEE, per germline. The CDR3, as DNA: TGTGCCAGCAGCGTAGCCCCAGCGGGGGGGGTGTATGAGCAGTTCTTC. This codes for CASSVAPAGGVYEQFF.

This clone was recorded once. V is TRBV5-5 and J is TRBJ1-4; 8 bases fit TRBD1. This CDR3 has 16 amino acids. Unmatched junction bases numbered 6, after V lost 4 bases and J lost 1 base. The germline V gene encodes CDR1 SGHKS and CDR2 YYEKEE (reference sequence). In nucleotides, the CDR3 is TGTGCCAGCAGCCCCGGACAGGGAGGAACTAATGAAAAACTGTTTTTT. This codes for CASSPGQGGTNEKLFF.

The V call is TRBV5-1, the J call TRBJ1-2, with TRBD1 matching 10 bases. The CDR3 totals 15 residues. The J segment lost 4 bases and the V segment lost 3 bases, leaving 6 bases of the junction unmatched. The germline V gene has CDR1 SGHRS and CDR2 YFSETQ. The CDR3 loop reads CASSWGTGDGYGYTF. CDR3 nucleotide sequence: TGCGCCAGCAGCTGGGGGACAGGGGACGGCTATGGCTACACCTTC.

The chain employs TRBV19 and TRBJ2-7; D possibly corresponds to TRBD1 (6 bases). Per germline, CDR1 LNHDA and CDR2 SQIVND (reference sequence). CDR3 length equals 17 residues. The ends were cut back, 4 bases at V and 2 bases at J, with 21 bases in the middle. DNA of the CDR3: TGTGCCAGTAGTAACACCCTCTTTGGGGGCTCGGCCTACGAGCAGTACTTC. As protein: CASSNTLFGGSAYEQYF.

The genes are TRBV7-2 and TRBJ1-2; D ambiguous. CDR3 length: 15 residues. V was shortened by 1 base and J by 1 base, with 10 bases between the two germline ends. CDR1 and CDR2 from the germline V gene are SGHTA and FQGNSA. CDR3 sequence (DNA): TGTGCCAGCAGCTTAGAAGTCTACAGTAACTATGGCTACACCTTC. Protein product: CASSLEVYSNYGYTF.

The chain combines TRBV19 with TRBJ2-1; 7 bases map to TRBD1. In germline, CDR1 is LNHDA, CDR2 SQIVND (reference sequence). Germline trimming cut 3 bases from V and 3 bases from J; bases unmatched to any gene: 2. The CDR3 totals 14 residues. CDR3 sequence: CASSMDRLYNEQFF. CDR3 sequence (DNA): TGTGCCAGTAGTATGGACAGGCTCTACAATGAGCAGTTCTTC.

This rearrangement joins TRBV21-1 to TRBJ1-6. TRBV21-1 constitutes a pseudogene. The CDR3 extends over 17 amino acids. The CDR3: CASSNEDNSLHNSPLHF. CDR3 coding DNA: TGTGCCAGCAGCAATGAGGATAATTCGCTCCATAATTCACCCCTCCACTTT.

The chain combines TRBV15 with TRBJ2-7; 9 bases align to TRBD1. J lost 5 bases, V lost 5 bases, and 10 bases had no gene match. This CDR3 is 15 amino acids long. CDR1 is LNHNV, CDR2 YYDKDF, per germline (reference sequence). The CDR3 loop reads CATSVSPDRGDEQYF. The CDR3 nucleotides are TGTGCCACCAGCGTATCTCCGGACAGGGGAGACGAGCAGTACTTC.

J is TRBJ2-1 and V is TRBV28; 11 bases map to TRBD2. J gave up 0 bases and V 4 bases, and 2 bases lay outside the gene matches. This CDR3 comprises 16 residues. Germline assignment: CDR1 MDHEN and CDR2 SYDVKM. CDR3 sequence: CASSYTSGSSYNEQFF. The CDR3 nucleotides are TGTGCCAGCAGTTATACTAGCGGGAGCTCCTACAATGAGCAGTTCTTC.

CDR3 nucleotide sequence: TGTGCCAGCAGTTACGGCGGGAGGGCCGGGGAGCAGTTCTTC. It yields the protein CASSYGGRAGEQFF. The gene calls are TRBV6-5 and TRBJ2-1; 9 bases fit TRBD2. The CDR3 runs 14 residues. The ends lost 2 bases at V and 10 bases at J; junction bases unmatched: 6. Germline V CDR1 and CDR2: MNHEY, SVGAGI.

This clone was detected only once. The chain couples TRBV5-6 to TRBJ2-7, with D possibly matching TRBD2 (5 bases). This CDR3 spans 15 amino acids. CDR1 and CDR2 (germline): SGHDT, YYEEEE. Trimming removed 4 bases from V and 3 bases from J, with 17 bases in between. The CDR3 DNA reads as TGTGCCAGCAGCCTCGGCACCGGGAAGTACTACGAGCAGTACTTC. Translated: CASSLGTGKYYEQYF.

This clone has more than one count but fewer than ten. The chain couples TRBV7-3 to TRBJ1-6; TRBD1 might be the D (5 bases). The CDR3 is 15 residues long. V gave up 6 bases and J gave up 10 bases, with 19 bases separating them. Germline assignment: CDR1 SGHTA and CDR2 FQGTGA. The CDR3 spells CASRVDSALFSPLHF. For the CDR3, the DNA is TGTGCCAGCAGGGTCGACAGTGCCTTATTCTCACCCCTCCACTTT. The complete variable domain, with remaining parts taken from reference TRBV7-3 and TRBJ1-6, reads GAGVSQTPSNKVTEKGKYVELRCDPISGHTALYWYRQSLGQGPEFLIYFQGTGAADDSGLPNDRFFAVRPEGSVSTLKIQRTERGDSAVYLCASRVDSALFSPLHFGNGTRLTVT.

The chain links TRBV2 to TRBJ2-1; 12 bases fit TRBD2. The CDR3 has 16 residues. J lost 4 bases, V lost 5 bases, and 6 bases had no gene match. Germline lookup yields CDR1 SNHLY and CDR2 FYNNEI. The CDR3 sequence: CASSRGLAGSYNEQFF. CDR3 DNA: TGTGCCAGCAGTCGCGGACTAGCGGGGTCTTACAATGAGCAGTTCTTC.

In nucleotides, the CDR3 is TGTGCCAGCAGTTACGGCGGGGTAGGAGGCTATGGCTACACCTTC. It encodes CASSYGGVGGYGYTF. This chain uses TRBV6-5 with TRBJ1-2; unclear D gene. V was trimmed by 2 bases and J by 4 bases, leaving 14 bases between them. CDR3 length equals 15 residues. Germline-derived CDR1 and CDR2 are MNHEY and SVGAGI.

This chain links TRBV9 with TRBJ2-3; D is possibly TRBD1 (6 bases). The germline V gene has CDR1 SGDLS and CDR2 YYNGEE. Trimming removed 0 bases from V and 5 bases from J, with 13 bases in between. The CDR3 loop spans 15 amino acids. The CDR3: CASSVDQGLLDTQYF. The CDR3 DNA follows: TGTGCCAGCAGCGTAGACCAGGGGCTGTTAGATACGCAGTATTTT. Looking up the rest from reference TRBV9 and TRBJ2-3 gives the full variable domain: DSGVTQTPKHLITATGQRVTLRCSPRSGDLSVYWYQQSLDQGLQFLIQYYNGEERAKGNILERFSAQQFPDLHSELNLSSLELGDSALYFCASSVDQGLLDTQYFGPGTRLTVL.

The chain combines TRBV5-6 with TRBJ1-2; no definite D call. The germline gives CDR1 SGHDT, CDR2 YYEEEE. The CDR3 extends over 15 amino acids. Trimming pared 0 bases from V and 4 bases from J, leaving 13 bases between. As DNA, the CDR3 is TGTGCCAGCAGCTTGGAAACAGATGATGGCTATGGCTACACCTTC. Protein sequence: CASSLETDDGYGYTF.

The CDR3 is CSVAPGQGAQEQYF. The CDR3 DNA reads TGCAGCGTTGCCCCAGGACAGGGGGCGCAGGAGCAGTACTTC. The chain combines TRBV29-1 with TRBJ2-7, with TRBD1 matching over 11 bases. The CDR3 has 14 residues. Trimming removed 4 bases from V and 7 bases from J; junction bases left unmatched: 9. Germline CDR1 is SQVTM and CDR2 is ANQGSEA.

The chain joins TRBV4-3 to TRBJ2-3, with D possibly being TRBD2 (7 bases). The germline V gene has CDR1 LGHNA and CDR2 YSLEER. Trimming shortened V by 0 bases and J by 0 bases, and 19 bases separated the two germline ends. The CDR3 covers 19 residues. The CDR3 DNA reads TGCGCCAGCAGCCAAGAAGGAGAGGGGGGGTACCATAGCACAGATACGCAGTATTTT. Translation: CASSQEGEGGYHSTDTQYF.

This rearrangement joins TRBV28 to TRBJ2-5; 9 bases align to TRBD2. The J call may be mistaken, given a closer DNA end match to TRBJ2-7. Per the germline V gene, CDR1 is MDHEN and CDR2 is SYDVKM. The CDR3 is made up of 19 amino acids. CDR3 loop: CASSLTKQGGAGGFYEQYF. Written as DNA, the CDR3 is TGTGCCAGCAGCCTAACCAAGCAGGGAGGAGCGGGGGGATTCTACGAGCAGTACTTC.

The rearrangement joins TRBV5-1 to TRBJ2-7; 8 bases fit TRBD1. The CDR3 sequence is 14 residues long. CDR1 is SGHRS, CDR2 YFSETQ, per germline. The V and J ends lost 4 bases and 1 base, in that order; junction bases with no gene match: 4. CDR3 in DNA: TGCGCCAGCAGCCTTTGGACAGGGTCCTACGAGCAGTACTTC. Protein product: CASSLWTGSYEQYF.

J is TRBJ2-3 and V is TRBV9, with TRBD2 as a possible D gene (5 bases). This CDR3 has 17 residues. V was pared by 2 bases and J by 8 bases, with 24 bases between. Germline V CDR1 and CDR2: SGDLS, YYNGEE. CDR3 nucleotide sequence: TGTGCCAGCAGCGTCGATGGCCGAGGAGGAGGAGAAAGTACGCAGTATTTT. Amino acid sequence: CASSVDGRGGGESTQYF.

By its share, this clone is large (0.1 to 1%). The J gene is TRBJ1-6, the V gene TRBV28; D is unclear. Germline lookup yields CDR1 MDHEN and CDR2 SYDVKM. Trimming removed 6 bases from V and 9 bases from J, with 24 bases in between. The CDR3 totals 17 residues. In DNA form, the CDR3 reads TGTGCCAGCAGGTTGTTCCCTCCAGTGGAGTCCGGTTCACCCCTCCACTTT. Translation: CASRLFPPVESGSPLHF.

The gene calls are TRBV6-5 and TRBJ2-5; 7 bases are a match to TRBD2. The CDR3 sequence is 15 residues long. From germline, CDR1 is MNHEY and CDR2 SVGAGI. J gave up 4 bases and V 0 bases, and 5 bases lay outside the gene matches. CDR3 nucleotide sequence: TGTGCCAGCAGTTACTCCGGGACTATTCGAGAGACCCAGTACTTC. This translates into CASSYSGTIRETQYF.

The chain uses TRBV6-6 and TRBJ2-4; possible D gene TRBD1, 6 bases. Germline V gene lookup returns CDR1 MNHNY and CDR2 SVGAGI (reference sequence). The CDR3 spans 16 residues. V lost 0 bases and J lost 3, with 12 bases in between. The CDR3 region is CASSYSTQGGKNIQYF. The CDR3 nucleotides are TGTGCCAGCAGTTACTCGACACAGGGTGGCAAAAACATTCAGTACTTC.

This chain joins TRBV25-1 and TRBJ1-2, with D perhaps matching TRBD1 (6 bases). The CDR3 has 15 residues. In germline, CDR1 is MGHDK, CDR2 SYGVNS. Trimming pared 2 bases from V and 4 bases from J, leaving 14 bases between. The CDR3 sequence: CASSEGGQVLYGYTF. For the CDR3, the DNA is TGTGCCAGCAGTGAAGGGGGACAAGTCCTCTATGGCTACACCTTC.